Each of the 26 T cell receptor beta chains below was sequenced from the same sample in a study of cytomegalovirus exposure and HLA in healthy donors. 60 Vbeta and 13 Jbeta primers were used in PCR. Assay used: immunoSEQ multiplex PCR; TCRdb lists only in-frame clones, some missing. This table holds some 220,000 clones, approximately 82% found once. Sequencing was performed on PBMCs. The receptors stem from a woman between 40 and 55 years old in good health and CMV-seronegative.

A note on this clone: The sample contains more than one DNA sequence encoding this CDR3. V and J are TRBV9 and TRBJ2-5; unclear D gene. The CDR3 has 13 amino acids. V shed 0 bases and J shed 1 base, with 4 bases lying between them. CDR1 is SGDLS and CDR2 is YYNGEE in the germline V gene. CDR3 sequence: CASSVASQETQYF. CDR3 nucleotide sequence: TGTGCCAGCAGCGTAGCTAGCCAAGAGACCCAGTACTTC.

The V call is TRBV28, the J call TRBJ2-7; TRBD1 matches 8 bases. V trimming: 7 bases; J trimming: 6 bases; junction bases outside the gene matches: 14. CDR3 length equals 15 residues. CDR1 and CDR2 (germline): MDHEN, SYDVKM. Here the CDR3 DNA reads TGTGCCAGCAAAGAGCTCAGACAGGGGTCATTCGAGCAGTACTTC. This gives the protein CASKELRQGSFEQYF.

This clone showed up just once. The J gene is TRBJ2-2, the V gene TRBV5-4, with 12 bases aligning to TRBD1. The CDR3 covers 15 residues. The V segment lost 8 bases and the J segment 4 bases; nucleotides outside the gene matches: 6. From germline, CDR1 is SGHNT and CDR2 YYREEE (reference sequence). CDR3 sequence: CASSGTGGITGELFF. The CDR3 nucleotides read TGTGCCAGTTCCGGGACAGGGGGCATCACCGGGGAGCTGTTTTTT.

This clone came up once. The gene calls are TRBV19 and TRBJ2-3; 8 nucleotides line up with TRBD1. CDR1 is LNHDA, CDR2 SQIVND, per germline (reference sequence). The CDR3 loop spans 15 amino acids. J was trimmed by 7 bases and V by 3 bases; bases with no gene match: 9. The CDR3, as DNA: TGTGCCAGTAGTATCGGGGACAGGTTGTCCCATACGCAGTATTTT. This encodes CASSIGDRLSHTQYF.

This sequence joins TRBV25-1 and TRBJ2-7, with a weak D call TRBD2 (5 bases). The V end was cut by 5 bases, the J end by 0 bases, with 11 bases between. Germline CDR1 and CDR2: MGHDK and SYGVNS. The CDR3 runs to 14 residues. The chain's CDR3 is CASSRGPASYEQYF. DNA for the CDR3: TGTGCCAGCAGTCGCGGGCCTGCCTCCTACGAGCAGTACTTC.

The table lists this clone with a few counts. In the same sample, other DNA sequences code for this CDR3. The genes are TRBV7-2 and TRBJ2-5, with 8 bases fitting TRBD2. The junction had 3 bases not matched to a gene; V was cut back by 5 bases and J by 4 bases. CDR1 is SGHTA, CDR2 FQGNSA, per germline. The CDR3 length is 13 residues. The CDR3 bases are TGTGCCAGCAGCCTCAGCGGGAGAGAGACCCAGTACTTC. It yields the protein CASSLSGRETQYF.

On this clone itself: One junction end does not reproduce the germline sequence, and a read error may be involved. This rearrangement joins TRBV7-7 to TRBJ2-5, with D unresolved. CDR1 is SSHAT and CDR2 is FNYEAQ in the germline V gene (reference sequence). The length of the CDR3 is 13 residues. CDR3 in DNA: TGTGCTAGCAGCTTAAACAGCCAAGAGACCCAGTACTTC. Amino acids: CASSLNSQETQYF.

V is TRBV11-2 and J is TRBJ1-1; TRBD1 matches 9 bases. With 4 bases clipped from V and 0 bases from J, the junction kept 15 bases outside the gene matches. The CDR3 length is 19 residues. Per germline, CDR1 SGHAT and CDR2 FQNNGV. CDR3 loop: CASSSSHGTGFPMNTEAFF. The CDR3 DNA reads TGTGCCAGCAGCTCCTCTCACGGGACAGGGTTCCCCATGAACACTGAAGCTTTCTTT.

This clone has only a few counts. The genes are TRBV10-3 and TRBJ2-7, with a tentative D call TRBD2 (5 bases). Germline V gene data show CDR1 as ENHRY and CDR2 as SYGVKD. Between the trimmed V and J ends, which lost 0 bases and 7 bases, there was a span of 22 bases. The CDR3 has 17 residues. This CDR3 reads CAISESALGGRAWEQYF. In DNA form, the CDR3 reads TGTGCCATCAGTGAGTCGGCATTGGGCGGGCGTGCCTGGGAGCAGTACTTC.

The gene calls are TRBV11-3 and TRBJ2-7; D is unresolved. Trimming removed 5 bases at V and 3 bases at J, with 5 bases between. Looked up from germline, CDR1 is SGHNT and CDR2 is YENEEA. The CDR3 contains 11 residues. The CDR3 region is CASSNSYEQYF. CDR3 coding DNA: TGTGCCAGCAGCAACAGCTACGAGCAGTACTTC.

The table lists this clone with a few counts. The chain is built from TRBV30 and TRBJ1-1; D is unclear. The CDR3 is made up of 14 amino acids. V was trimmed by 3 bases and J by 6 bases, leaving 17 bases between them. CDR1 GTSNPN and CDR2 SVGIG come from the germline V gene (reference sequence). The CDR3 nucleotides are TGTGCCTGGAGGGTCTGGGGAGCTCCTGCTGAAGCTTTCTTT. It yields the protein CAWRVWGAPAEAFF.

This clone turned up a few times. The chain employs TRBV6-6 and TRBJ1-6; TRBD1 matches at 10 bases. The length of the CDR3 is 16 residues. In germline, CDR1 is MNHNY, CDR2 SVGAGI (reference sequence). J was trimmed by 7 bases and V by 0 bases; bases with no gene match: 3. The CDR3 DNA is TGTGCCAGCAGTTACTCCCCGGGACAGGGGAATTCACCCCTCCACTTT. It specifies CASSYSPGQGNSPLHF.

The chain uses TRBV19 and TRBJ2-5; TRBD1 matches at 9 bases. The end of the DNA fits TRBJ2-7 better, so the J call may be wrong. The CDR3 runs to 15 residues. CDR1 and CDR2 from the germline V gene are LNHDA and SQIVND (reference sequence). In DNA form, the CDR3 reads TGTGCCAGTAGTAACCGGGACAGGGACCTCTACGAGCAGTACTTC. Its protein product is CASSNRDRDLYEQYF.

The chain combines TRBV11-3 with TRBJ2-7; D ambiguous. CDR1 is SGHNT and CDR2 is YENEEA in the germline V gene. V was clipped by 5 bases and J by 4 bases, with 18 bases between them. This CDR3 is 15 amino acids long. CDR3: CASSPRSASSYEQYF. In DNA, the CDR3 is TGTGCCAGCAGCCCCAGGTCCGCCTCCTCTTACGAGCAGTACTTC.

The chain is built from TRBV30 and TRBJ1-1; D ambiguous. The V gene's germline CDR1 is GTSNPN and CDR2 SVGIG (reference sequence). There are 13 residues in the CDR3. The V and J ends lost 3 bases and 1 base respectively, with 9 bases between them. The CDR3 reads CAWRWGENTEAFF. CDR3 in DNA: TGTGCCTGGAGGTGGGGAGAGAACACTGAAGCTTTCTTT. Drawing the rest from reference TRBV30 and TRBJ1-1, the complete variable domain is SQTIHQWPATLVQPVGSPLSLECTVEGTSNPNLYWYRQAAGRGLQLLFYSVGIGQISSEVPQNLSASRPQDRQFILSSKKLLLSDSGFYLCAWRWGENTEAFFGQGTRLTVV.

V and J are TRBV5-1 and TRBJ1-5; no firm D call. Germline V gives CDR1 SGHRS, CDR2 YFSETQ. V lost 0 bases, J lost 4 bases, and 11 bases lay in between. This CDR3 contains 15 residues. The CDR3 sequence is CASSLGPGDNQPQHF. In DNA, the CDR3 is TGCGCCAGCAGCTTGGGTCCCGGGGATAATCAGCCCCAGCATTTT.

The chain couples TRBV28 to TRBJ2-7; D is perhaps TRBD1 (5 bases). Trimming removed 5 bases at V and 7 bases at J, with 12 bases between. The CDR3 totals 12 residues. The germline V gene has CDR1 MDHEN and CDR2 SYDVKM. The CDR3 nucleotides are TGTGCCAGCAGTGACTCCGGACAAGAGCAGTACTTC. Amino acid sequence: CASSDSGQEQYF.

The gene calls are TRBV19 and TRBJ1-1; D perhaps matches TRBD1 (5 bases). Germline V lookup: CDR1 LNHDA, CDR2 SQIVND (reference sequence). The CDR3 has 14 amino acids. Trimming left V 1 base short and J 6 bases short, with 12 bases between. The CDR3 sequence is CASSIVPGRAEAFF. As DNA, the CDR3 is TGTGCCAGTAGTATAGTTCCAGGGAGGGCTGAAGCTTTCTTT.

This sequence joins TRBV7-2 and TRBJ1-4; a weak D match, TRBD1 (5 bases). The germline V and J ends were trimmed by 6 bases and 8 bases, with 13 bases remaining between them. CDR3 length equals 13 residues. Germline V gene data show CDR1 as SGHTA and CDR2 as FQGNSA. The CDR3 loop reads CASSRQGREKLFF. CDR3 DNA: TGTGCCAGCAGTCGCCAGGGCCGGGAAAAACTGTTTTTT.

The chain employs TRBV19 and TRBJ2-7; 13 nucleotides agree with TRBD2. This CDR3 contains 14 residues. Looked up from germline, CDR1 is LNHDA and CDR2 is SQIVND (reference sequence). Trimming removed 4 bases from V and 7 bases from J; junction bases left unmatched: 4. CDR3 amino acids: CASSRTSGGDEQYF. The CDR3, as DNA: TGTGCCAGTAGTAGGACTAGCGGGGGAGATGAGCAGTACTTC.

This clone has more than one count but fewer than ten. The chain employs TRBV7-8 and TRBJ1-5, with 7 bases matching TRBD1. CDR1 is SGHVS and CDR2 is FQNEAQ in the germline V gene. J gave up 3 bases and V 1 base, and 6 bases lay outside the gene matches. CDR3 length: 16 amino acids. The CDR3 nucleotides read TGTGCCAGCAGCTTAGGAGGGACAGCTCTCAATCAGCCCCAGCATTTT. Protein product: CASSLGGTALNQPQHF.

The chain uses TRBV30 and TRBJ1-2, with D possibly TRBD1 on 5 matching bases. This CDR3 has 12 residues. The germline gives CDR1 GTSNPN, CDR2 SVGIG (reference sequence). Trimming cost V 0 bases and J 8 bases, with 10 bases left between them. The CDR3 sequence: CAWSVPGWGYTF. CDR3 nucleotides: TGTGCCTGGAGTGTCCCAGGGTGGGGCTACACCTTC.

The gene calls are TRBV19 and TRBJ1-2; no firm D call. The ends were cut back, 1 base at V and 8 bases at J, with 5 bases in the middle. This CDR3 has 11 residues. Germline lookup yields CDR1 LNHDA and CDR2 SQIVND (reference sequence). CDR3 in DNA: TGTGCCAGTAGTATAGGCGGCGGCTACACCTTC. It yields the protein CASSIGGGYTF.

The chain is built from TRBV19 and TRBJ1-5; 7 positions match TRBD1. Germline-derived CDR1 and CDR2 are LNHDA and SQIVND (reference sequence). This CDR3 spans 15 amino acids. The ends lost 6 bases at V and 2 bases at J; junction bases unmatched: 7. The CDR3 spells CASSVHRGGNQPQHF. The DNA for the CDR3 is TGTGCCAGTAGCGTTCACAGGGGTGGCAATCAGCCCCAGCATTTT.

The V and J genes are TRBV30 and TRBJ2-2, with 8 nucleotides matching TRBD1. Germline assignment: CDR1 GTSNPN and CDR2 SVGIG (reference sequence). The CDR3 sequence is 14 residues long. Trimming cost V 8 bases and J 2 bases; bases outside gene matches: 7. The CDR3, as DNA: TGTGCCCGACTCGGGACAGGCAACACCGGGGAGCTGTTTTTT. This codes for CARLGTGNTGELFF.

This chain connects TRBV30 to TRBJ2-2; 9 bases are shared with TRBD1. V lost 2 bases and J lost 6; bases outside the gene matches: 1. The germline V gene encodes CDR1 GTSNPN and CDR2 SVGIG (reference sequence). This CDR3 region has 13 residues. The CDR3 here is CAWSRQGAGELFF. In DNA form, the CDR3 reads TGTGCCTGGAGTAGACAGGGGGCCGGGGAGCTGTTTTTT.